Following are 17 T cell receptor beta chains from one sample sequenced in a study of radiotherapy plus CTLA-4 blockade in lung cancer. The assay was immunoSEQ multiplex PCR, and TCRdb's table has in-frame clones only and misses some. The repertoire holds around 59,000 clones, with approximately 65% as singletons. This specimen was peripheral blood, taken from a patient treated with radiotherapy plus ipilimumab. These TCRs come from a human donor with non-small cell lung cancer whose response to radiotherapy plus ipilimumab could not be evaluated.

The CDR3: CASSHAVGDGYTF. CDR3 bases: TGTGCCAGCAGCCACGCAGTCGGGGATGGCTACACCTTC. The chain combines TRBV4-2 with TRBJ1-2; unclear D gene. The CDR3 is 13 residues long. V shed 3 bases and J shed 6 bases, with 11 bases lying between them. Germline CDR1 and CDR2: LGHNA and YNFKEQ.

This clone was counted ten times or more. This chain uses TRBV28 with TRBJ1-2; the match to TRBD1 covers 9 bases. The germline V gene has CDR1 MDHEN and CDR2 SYDVKM. The V and J ends lost 6 bases and 4 bases, in that order; junction bases with no gene match: 15. The CDR3 has 17 amino acids. CDR3 region: CASRLQGAYLRLYGYTF. CDR3 sequence (DNA): TGTGCCAGCAGACTACAGGGGGCGTATCTTCGTCTCTATGGCTACACCTTC.

This clone was recorded a few times. J is TRBJ2-1 and V is TRBV18; 7 bases agree with TRBD1. The V gene's germline CDR1 is KGHSH and CDR2 LQKENI. V gave up 6 bases and J gave up 3 bases; unmatched junction bases: 11. CDR3 size: 16 residues. CDR3: CASSPKGQTLYNEQFF. The CDR3 DNA reads as TGTGCCAGCTCCCCCAAGGGACAGACCCTCTACAATGAGCAGTTCTTC.

V usage is TRBV9 and J usage is TRBJ2-3, with no clear D. The CDR3 consists of 13 residues. V was pared by 0 bases and J by 4 bases, with 6 bases between. Germline values: CDR1 SGDLS, CDR2 YYNGEE. The CDR3 loop is CASSVASPDTQYF. The CDR3 DNA sequence: TGTGCCAGCAGCGTAGCTTCTCCAGATACGCAGTATTTT.

The chain carries TRBV11-2 and TRBJ2-7, with 7 nucleotides matching TRBD1. The CDR3 is 16 residues long. With 0 bases clipped from V and 2 bases from J, the junction kept 7 bases outside the gene matches. The germline gives CDR1 SGHAT, CDR2 FQNNGV. The CDR3, as DNA: TGTGCCAGCAGCTTAGACGGACAGGTCACCACCTACGAGCAGTACTTC. Residues: CASSLDGQVTTYEQYF.

The chain recombines TRBV18 with TRBJ2-1; 10 positions agree with TRBD2. The CDR3 spans 16 residues. Germline loops: CDR1 KGHSH, CDR2 LQKENI. The ends lost 3 bases at V and 9 bases at J; junction bases unmatched: 11. CDR3 nucleotides: TGTGCCAGCTCACCCGGACTGAGCGGGGGGGCCCTTGAGCAGTTCTTC. Residues: CASSPGLSGGALEQFF.

The chain is built from TRBV5-4 and TRBJ2-5; maybe TRBD2 (6 bases). The J call may be wrong; the DNA end is better matched by TRBJ2-7. The CDR3 contains 13 residues. Germline V gene data show CDR1 as SGHNT and CDR2 as YYREEE (reference sequence). CDR3 coding DNA: TGTGCCAGCAGCCAGGGACTTTACTACGAGCAGTACTTC. Its protein is CASSQGLYYEQYF.

The genes are TRBV1 and TRBJ2-1; the D segment call TRBD1 is taken from the table without a DNA check. TRBV1 is a pseudogene segment. The CDR3 has 13 amino acids. The CDR3 nucleotides read TGCACCAGCAGCCAAGAACAGCTGTGTGAGCAGTTCTTC. This codes for CTSSQEQLCEQFF.

The chain uses TRBV7-8 and TRBJ2-7, with D maybe TRBD2 (5 bases). Deletions cut 5 bases from V and 2 bases from J, with 16 bases between. CDR3 size: 15 residues. CDR1 is SGHVS, CDR2 FQNEAQ, per germline. The CDR3 bases are TGTGCCAGCAGCCAACAGAGGGTAGGCGCCTACGAGCAGTACTTC. Translation gives CASSQQRVGAYEQYF.

The genes are TRBV5-1 and TRBJ2-3; D uncertain. Germline CDR1 is SGHRS and CDR2 is YFSETQ. This CDR3 is 14 amino acids long. The V and J ends lost 0 bases and 2 bases respectively, with 7 bases between them. The CDR3 protein is CASSLGQLTDTQYF. DNA for the CDR3: TGCGCCAGCAGCTTGGGACAACTCACAGATACGCAGTATTTT.

The chain carries TRBV9 and TRBJ2-3; 9 bases map to TRBD1. After removal of 0 bases from V and 1 base from J, the junction contained 0 bases not matched to a gene. The CDR3 consists of 15 residues. In germline, CDR1 is SGDLS, CDR2 YYNGEE. CDR3 in amino acids: CASSVGTGGTDTQYF. CDR3 DNA sequence: TGTGCCAGCAGCGTAGGGACAGGGGGCACAGATACGCAGTATTTT.

V usage is TRBV4-1 and J usage is TRBJ2-5, with a tentative D call TRBD2 (6 bases). Trimming cost V 4 bases and J 0 bases, with 15 bases left between them. The length of the CDR3 is 16 residues. Germline values: CDR1 MGHRA, CDR2 YSYEKL. This chain's CDR3 is CASSLFGRGNQETQYF. Written as DNA, the CDR3 is TGCGCCAGCAGCCTTTTCGGACGGGGGAACCAAGAGACCCAGTACTTC.

The gene calls are TRBV28 and TRBJ1-6; 10 bases line up with TRBD1. With 4 bases clipped from V and 9 bases from J, the junction kept 6 bases outside the gene matches. The germline V gene encodes CDR1 MDHEN and CDR2 SYDVKM. The length of the CDR3 is 15 residues. The CDR3 reads CASSSGQGISSPLHF. In nucleotides, the CDR3 is TGTGCCAGCAGTTCGGGACAGGGGATCAGTTCACCCCTCCACTTT.

The chain joins TRBV28 to TRBJ1-2; 9 nucleotides agree with TRBD1. Per the germline V gene, CDR1 is MDHEN and CDR2 is SYDVKM. The CDR3 extends over 16 amino acids. V lost 4 bases to trimming and J lost 6 bases; unmatched junction nucleotides: 12. In nucleotides, the CDR3 is TGTGCCAGCAGTTGGGGGGACAGGGCCAACCTGGATGGCTACACCTTC. Amino acids: CASSWGDRANLDGYTF.

V and J are TRBV15 and TRBJ2-5; D call uncertain. With the DNA end fitting TRBJ2-7 better, the J assignment may be wrong. The germline V gene encodes CDR1 LNHNV and CDR2 YYDKDF (reference sequence). This CDR3 contains 13 residues. CDR3 DNA: TGTGCCACCAGCAGAGGGAACGACTACGAGCAGTACTTC. This translates into CATSRGNDYEQYF.

This clone was observed a handful of times. The chain couples TRBV19 to TRBJ1-2; 12 nucleotides match TRBD1. With 3 bases clipped from V and 7 bases from J, the junction kept 9 bases outside the gene matches. The CDR3 runs 16 residues. The V gene's germline CDR1 is LNHDA and CDR2 SQIVND (reference sequence). For the CDR3, the DNA is TGTGCCAGTAGTATCCGGGACAGGGGGCGACCACGTGGCTACACCTTC. This sequence encodes CASSIRDRGRPRGYTF. Using reference TRBV19 and TRBJ1-2 for the parts outside the CDR3, the full variable domain is DGGITQSPKYLFRKEGQNVTLSCEQNLNHDAMYWYRQDPGQGLRLIYYSQIVNDFQKGDIAEGYSVSREKKESFPLTVTSAQKNPTAFYLCASSIRDRGRPRGYTFGSGTRLTVV.

The CDR3: CASSLGEPGGNTF. The CDR3 region has the DNA TGCGCCAGCAGCTTGGGGGAGCCCGGGGGGAACACCTTC. This rearrangement joins TRBV5-1 to TRBJ1-2; a weak D match, TRBD1 (5 bases). Trimming stripped 0 bases from V and 12 bases from J, with 15 bases between. The CDR3 spans 13 residues. CDR1 and CDR2 from the germline V gene are SGHRS and YFSETQ. Supplemented by reference TRBV5-1 and TRBJ1-2, the full variable domain reads KAGVTQTPRYLIKTRGQQVTLSCSPISGHRSVSWYQQTPGQGLQFLFEYFSETQRNKGNFPGRFSGRQFSNSRSEMNVSTLELGDSALYLCASSLGEPGGNTFGSGTRLTVV.